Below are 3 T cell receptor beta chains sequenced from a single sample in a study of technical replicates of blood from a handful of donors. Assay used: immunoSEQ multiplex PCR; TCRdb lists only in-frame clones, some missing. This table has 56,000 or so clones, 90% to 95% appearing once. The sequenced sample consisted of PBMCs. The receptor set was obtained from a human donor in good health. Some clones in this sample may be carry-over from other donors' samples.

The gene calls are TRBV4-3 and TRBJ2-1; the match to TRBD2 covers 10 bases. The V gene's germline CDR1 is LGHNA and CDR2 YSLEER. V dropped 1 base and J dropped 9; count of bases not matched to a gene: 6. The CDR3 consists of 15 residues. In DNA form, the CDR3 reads TGCGCCAGCAGCCAAGTAGCGGGAGGAGAGTTTGAGCAGTTCTTC. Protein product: CASSQVAGGEFEQFF.

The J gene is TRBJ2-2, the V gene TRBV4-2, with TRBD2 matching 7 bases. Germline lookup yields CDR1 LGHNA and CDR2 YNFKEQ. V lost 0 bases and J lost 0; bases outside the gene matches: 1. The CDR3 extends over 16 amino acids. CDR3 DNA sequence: TGTGCCAGCAGCCAAGAAAGCGGGGCGAACACCGGGGAGCTGTTTTTT. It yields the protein CASSQESGANTGELFF.

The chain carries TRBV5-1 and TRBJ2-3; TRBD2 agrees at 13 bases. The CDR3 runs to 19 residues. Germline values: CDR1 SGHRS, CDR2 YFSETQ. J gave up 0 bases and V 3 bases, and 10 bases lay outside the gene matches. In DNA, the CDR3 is TGCGCCAGCAGCTGGGGGACTAGCGGGGACGGCTCTAGCACAGATACGCAGTATTTT. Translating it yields CASSWGTSGDGSSTDTQYF.